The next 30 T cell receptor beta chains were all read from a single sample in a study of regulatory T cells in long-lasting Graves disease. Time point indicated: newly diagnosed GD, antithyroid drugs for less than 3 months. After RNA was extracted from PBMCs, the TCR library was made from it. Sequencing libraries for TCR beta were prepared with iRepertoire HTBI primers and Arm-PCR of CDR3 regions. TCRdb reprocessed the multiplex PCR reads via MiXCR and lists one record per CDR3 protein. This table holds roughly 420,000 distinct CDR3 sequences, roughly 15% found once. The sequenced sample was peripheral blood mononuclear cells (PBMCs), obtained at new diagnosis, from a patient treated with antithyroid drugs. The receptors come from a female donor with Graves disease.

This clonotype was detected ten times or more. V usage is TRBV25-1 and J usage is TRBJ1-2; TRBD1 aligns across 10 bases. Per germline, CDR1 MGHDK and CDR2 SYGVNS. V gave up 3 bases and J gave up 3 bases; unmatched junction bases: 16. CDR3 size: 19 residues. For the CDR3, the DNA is TGTGCCAGCAGTGAGTTTTATGTAGACAGGGGGCGCGGATACTATGGCTACACCTTC. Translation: CASSEFYVDRGRGYYGYTF.

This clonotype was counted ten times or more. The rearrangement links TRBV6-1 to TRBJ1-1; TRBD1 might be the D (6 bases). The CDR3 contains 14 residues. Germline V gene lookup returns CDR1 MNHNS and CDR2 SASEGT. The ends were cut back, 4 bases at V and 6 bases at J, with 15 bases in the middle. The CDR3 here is CASSGPRGRPEAFF. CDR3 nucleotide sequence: TGTGCCAGCAGTGGGCCACGGGGGCGTCCTGAAGCTTTCTTT.

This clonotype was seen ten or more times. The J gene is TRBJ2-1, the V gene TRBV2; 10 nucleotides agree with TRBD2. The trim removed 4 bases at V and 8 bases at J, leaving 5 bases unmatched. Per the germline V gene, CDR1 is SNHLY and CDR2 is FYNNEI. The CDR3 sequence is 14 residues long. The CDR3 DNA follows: TGTGCCAGCAGTGTAATAGCGGGGGGTCATGAGCAGTTCTTC. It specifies CASSVIAGGHEQFF. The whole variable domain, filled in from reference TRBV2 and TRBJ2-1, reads EPEVTQTPSHQVTQMGQEVILRCVPISNHLYFYWYRQILGQKVEFLVSFYNNEISEKSEIFDDQFSVERPDGSNFTLKIRSTKLEDSAMYFCASSVIAGGHEQFFGPGTRLTVL.

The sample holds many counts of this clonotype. The DNA for the CDR3 is TGTGCCAGCAGCTTCCGGTCTTCTGCTTCAACTAATGAAAAACTGTTTTTT. Translation gives CASSFRSSASTNEKLFF. The genes are TRBV5-5 and TRBJ1-4; no firm D call. In germline, CDR1 is SGHKS, CDR2 YYEKEE (reference sequence). V gave up 2 bases and J gave up 0 bases, with 14 bases separating them. This CDR3 has 17 amino acids.

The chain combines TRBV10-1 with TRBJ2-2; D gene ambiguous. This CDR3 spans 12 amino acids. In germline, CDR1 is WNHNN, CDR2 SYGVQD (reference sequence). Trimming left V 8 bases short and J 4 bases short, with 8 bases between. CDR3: CASGPGTGELFF. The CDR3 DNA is TGCGCCAGCGGTCCGGGCACCGGGGAGCTGTTTTTT.

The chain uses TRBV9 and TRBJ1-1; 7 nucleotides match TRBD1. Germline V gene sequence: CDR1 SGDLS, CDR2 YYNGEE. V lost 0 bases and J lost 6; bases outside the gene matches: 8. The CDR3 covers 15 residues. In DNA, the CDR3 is TGTGCCAGCAGCGTAGTAGGGCAGGGGGGGGCTGAAGCTTTCTTT. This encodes CASSVVGQGGAEAFF.

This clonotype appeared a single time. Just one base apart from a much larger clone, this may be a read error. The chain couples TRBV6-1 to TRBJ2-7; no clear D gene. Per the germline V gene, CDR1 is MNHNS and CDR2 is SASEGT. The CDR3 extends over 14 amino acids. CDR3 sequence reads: CTSSGSGYTYEQYF. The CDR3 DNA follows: TGTACCAGCAGTGGTAGTGGGTATACCTACGAGCAGTACTTC.

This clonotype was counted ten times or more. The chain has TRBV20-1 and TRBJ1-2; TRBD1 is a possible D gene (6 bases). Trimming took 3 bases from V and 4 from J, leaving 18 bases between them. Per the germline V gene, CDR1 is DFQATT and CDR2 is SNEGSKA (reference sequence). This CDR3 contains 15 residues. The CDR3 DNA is TGCAGTGCTAGTAGTAAAGGGGGGGAGAGCTATGGCTACACCTTC. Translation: CSASSKGGESYGYTF.

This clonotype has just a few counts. The CDR3 nucleotides are TGTGCCAGCTCGTGGGGAGTAGCGGGAACCGGGGAGCTGTTTTTT. Amino acid sequence: CASSWGVAGTGELFF. The rearrangement links TRBV27 to TRBJ2-2, with 8 bases identical to TRBD2. Germline V CDR1 and CDR2: MNHEY, SMNVEV (reference sequence). Trimming removed 8 bases from V and 5 bases from J; junction bases left unmatched: 10. The CDR3 extends over 15 amino acids.

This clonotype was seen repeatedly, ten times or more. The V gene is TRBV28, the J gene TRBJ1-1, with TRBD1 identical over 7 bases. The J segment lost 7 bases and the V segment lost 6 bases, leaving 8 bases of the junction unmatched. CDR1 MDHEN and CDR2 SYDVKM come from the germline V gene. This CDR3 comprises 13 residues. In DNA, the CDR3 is TGTGCCAGCAGCCGGGACAGTACTTTTGAAGCTTTCTTT. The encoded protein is CASSRDSTFEAFF.

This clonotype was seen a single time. DNA of the CDR3: TGTGCCAAGACAGGGAAGATTTCGGTGCAGTACTTC. It specifies CAKTGKISVQYF. This chain uses TRBV28 with TRBJ2-7, with TRBD1 matching over 7 bases. Germline-derived CDR1 and CDR2 are MDHEN and SYDVKM. Germline trimming cut 10 bases from V and 9 bases from J; bases unmatched to any gene: 12. The CDR3 is 12 amino acids. The entire variable domain, with the rest obtained from reference TRBV28 and TRBJ2-7, is as follows: DVKVTQSSRYLVKRTGEKVFLECVQDMDHENMFWYRQDPGLGLRLIYFSYDVKMKEKGDIPEGYSVSREKKERFSLILESASTNQTSMYLCAKTGKISVQYFGPGTRLTVT.

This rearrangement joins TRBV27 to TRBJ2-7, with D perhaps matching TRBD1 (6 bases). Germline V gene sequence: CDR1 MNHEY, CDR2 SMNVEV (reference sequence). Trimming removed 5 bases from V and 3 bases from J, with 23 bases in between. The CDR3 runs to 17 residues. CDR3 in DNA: TGTGCCAGCAGTCTCTTCGGGACATCCCCAATATACTACGAGCAGTACTTC. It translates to CASSLFGTSPIYYEQYF.

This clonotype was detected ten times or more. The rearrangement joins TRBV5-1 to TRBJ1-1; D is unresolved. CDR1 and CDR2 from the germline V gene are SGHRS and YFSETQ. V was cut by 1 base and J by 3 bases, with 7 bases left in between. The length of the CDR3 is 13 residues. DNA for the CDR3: TGCGCCAGCAGCTTGAACTGGGACACTGAAGCTTTCTTT. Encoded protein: CASSLNWDTEAFF.

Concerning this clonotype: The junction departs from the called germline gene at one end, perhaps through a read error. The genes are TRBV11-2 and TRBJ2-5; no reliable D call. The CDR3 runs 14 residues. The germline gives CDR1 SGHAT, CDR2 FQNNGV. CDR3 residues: CAGSSPDGQETQYF. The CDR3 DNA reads TGTGCCGGCAGCTCCCCCGACGGACAAGAGACCCAGTACTTC.

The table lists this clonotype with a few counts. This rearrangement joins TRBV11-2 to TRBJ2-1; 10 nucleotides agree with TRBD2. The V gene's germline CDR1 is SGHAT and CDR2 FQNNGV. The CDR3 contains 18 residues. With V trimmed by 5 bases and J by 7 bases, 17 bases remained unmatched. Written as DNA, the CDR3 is TGTGCCAGCAGCCACACTCCCGGCCTAGCGGGAGACGGGAATGAGCAGTTCTTC. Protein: CASSHTPGLAGDGNEQFF.

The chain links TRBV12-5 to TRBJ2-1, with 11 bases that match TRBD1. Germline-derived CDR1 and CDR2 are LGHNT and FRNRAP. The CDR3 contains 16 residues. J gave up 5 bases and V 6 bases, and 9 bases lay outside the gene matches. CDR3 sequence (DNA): TGTGCTAGTGGCCCCGGGACAGGGGGAAATAACAATGAGCAGTTCTTC. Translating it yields CASGPGTGGNNNEQFF.

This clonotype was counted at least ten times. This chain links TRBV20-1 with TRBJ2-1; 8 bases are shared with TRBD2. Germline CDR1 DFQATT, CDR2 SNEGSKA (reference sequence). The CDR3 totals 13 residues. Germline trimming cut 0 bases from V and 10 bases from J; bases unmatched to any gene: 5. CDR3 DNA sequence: TGCAGTGCTAGAGATCGGACTAGCTTGGAGCAGTTCTTC. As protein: CSARDRTSLEQFF.

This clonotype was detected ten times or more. CDR3 coding DNA: TGTGCCAGCAGCTTAGAGGTCTGGCGGGAAAACAATGAGCAGTTCTTC. Protein product: CASSLEVWRENNEQFF. The chain combines TRBV11-2 with TRBJ2-1; D perhaps matches TRBD2 (6 bases). Looked up from germline, CDR1 is SGHAT and CDR2 is FQNNGV. V was clipped by 0 bases and J by 5 bases, with 14 bases between them. CDR3 length: 16 amino acids.

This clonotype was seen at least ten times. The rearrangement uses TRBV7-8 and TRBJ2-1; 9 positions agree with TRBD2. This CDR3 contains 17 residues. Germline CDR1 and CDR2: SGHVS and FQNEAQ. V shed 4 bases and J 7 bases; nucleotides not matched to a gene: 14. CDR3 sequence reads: CASSWRGFGLASNEQFF. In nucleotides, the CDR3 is TGTGCCAGCAGCTGGAGGGGGTTTGGACTAGCGAGTAATGAGCAGTTCTTC. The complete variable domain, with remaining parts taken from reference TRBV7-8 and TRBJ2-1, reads GAGVSQSPRYKVAKRGQDVALRCDPISGHVSLFWYQQALGQGPEFLTYFQNEAQLDKSGLPSDRFFAERPEGSVSTLKIQRTQQEDSAVYLCASSWRGFGLASNEQFFGPGTRLTVL.

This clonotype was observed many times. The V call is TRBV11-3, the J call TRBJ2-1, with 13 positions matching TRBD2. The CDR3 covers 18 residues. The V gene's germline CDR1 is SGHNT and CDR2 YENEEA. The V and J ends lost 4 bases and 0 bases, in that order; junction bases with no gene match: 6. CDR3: CASSSGLAGRFSYNEQFF. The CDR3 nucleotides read TGTGCCAGCAGCTCGGGACTAGCGGGGCGCTTCTCCTACAATGAGCAGTTCTTC. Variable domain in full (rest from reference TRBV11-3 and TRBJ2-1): EAGVVQSPRYKIIEKKQPVAFWCNPISGHNTLYWYLQNLGQGPELLIRYENEEAVDDSQLPKDRFSAERLKGVDSTLKIQPAELGDSAVYLCASSSGLAGRFSYNEQFFGPGTRLTVL.

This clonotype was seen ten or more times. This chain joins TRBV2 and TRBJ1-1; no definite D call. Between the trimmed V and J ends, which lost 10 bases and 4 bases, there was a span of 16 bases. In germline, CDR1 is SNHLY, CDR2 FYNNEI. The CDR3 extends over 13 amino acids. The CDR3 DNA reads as TGTGCCACTGTCCTTGGGGTGGGCACTGAAGCTTTCTTT. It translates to CATVLGVGTEAFF.

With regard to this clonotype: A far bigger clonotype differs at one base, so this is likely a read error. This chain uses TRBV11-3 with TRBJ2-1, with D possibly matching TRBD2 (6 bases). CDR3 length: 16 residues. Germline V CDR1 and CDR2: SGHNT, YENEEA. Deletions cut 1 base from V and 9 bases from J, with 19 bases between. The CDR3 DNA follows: TGTGCCAGCAGCTTAGGTCTCGGCGGGGAGTGGGGTGAGCAGTTCTTC. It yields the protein CASSLGLGGEWGEQFF. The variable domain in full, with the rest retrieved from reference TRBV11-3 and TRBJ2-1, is EAGVVQSPRYKIIEKKQPVAFWCNPISGHNTLYWYLQNLGQGPELLIRYENEEAVDDSQLPKDRFSAERLKGVDSTLKIQPAELGDSAVYLCASSLGLGGEWGEQFFGPGTRLTVL.

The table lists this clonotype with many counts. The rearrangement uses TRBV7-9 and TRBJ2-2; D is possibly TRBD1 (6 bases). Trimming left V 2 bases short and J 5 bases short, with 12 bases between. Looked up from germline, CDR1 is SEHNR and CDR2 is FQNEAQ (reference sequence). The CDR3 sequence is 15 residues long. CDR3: CASSLFRGGTGELFF. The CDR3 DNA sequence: TGTGCCAGCAGCTTATTCAGGGGCGGTACCGGGGAGCTGTTTTTT.

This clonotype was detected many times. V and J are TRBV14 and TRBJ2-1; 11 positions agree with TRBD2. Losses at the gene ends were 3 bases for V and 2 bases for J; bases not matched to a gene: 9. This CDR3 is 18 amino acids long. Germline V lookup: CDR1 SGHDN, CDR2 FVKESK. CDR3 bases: TGTGCCAGCAGCCACTTAGCGGGGGGGCAGGTGACCTACAATGAGCAGTTCTTC. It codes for CASSHLAGGQVTYNEQFF.

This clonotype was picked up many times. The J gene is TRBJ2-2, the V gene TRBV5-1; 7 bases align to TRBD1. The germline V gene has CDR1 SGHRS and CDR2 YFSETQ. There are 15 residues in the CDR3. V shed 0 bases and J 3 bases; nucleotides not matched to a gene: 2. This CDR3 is CASSLGQGDTGELFF. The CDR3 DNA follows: TGCGCCAGCAGCTTGGGACAGGGAGACACCGGGGAGCTGTTTTTT.

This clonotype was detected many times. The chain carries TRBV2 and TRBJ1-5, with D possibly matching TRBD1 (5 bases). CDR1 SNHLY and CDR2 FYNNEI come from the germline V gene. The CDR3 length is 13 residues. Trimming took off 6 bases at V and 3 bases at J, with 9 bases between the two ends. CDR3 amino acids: CASRGRDNQPQHF. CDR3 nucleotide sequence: TGTGCCAGCAGGGGCAGGGACAATCAGCCCCAGCATTTT.

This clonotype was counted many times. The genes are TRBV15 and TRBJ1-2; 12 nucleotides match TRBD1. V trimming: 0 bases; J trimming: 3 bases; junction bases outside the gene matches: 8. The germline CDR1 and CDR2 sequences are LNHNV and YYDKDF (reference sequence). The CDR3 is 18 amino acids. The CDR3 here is CATSRDRDRGLMDYGYTF. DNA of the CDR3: TGTGCCACCAGCAGAGACCGGGACAGGGGGCTCATGGACTATGGCTACACCTTC.

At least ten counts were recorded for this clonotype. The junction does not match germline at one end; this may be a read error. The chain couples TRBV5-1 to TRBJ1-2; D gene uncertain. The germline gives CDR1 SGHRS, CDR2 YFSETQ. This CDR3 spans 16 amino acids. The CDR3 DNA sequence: TGTGCCAGCAGCCTACCCGCGTTGGGCGCCGACTATGGCTACACCTTC. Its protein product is CASSLPALGADYGYTF.

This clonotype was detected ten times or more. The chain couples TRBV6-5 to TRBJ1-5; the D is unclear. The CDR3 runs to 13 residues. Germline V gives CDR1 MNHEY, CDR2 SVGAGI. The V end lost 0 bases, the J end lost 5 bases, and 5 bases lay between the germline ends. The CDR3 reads CASSYSGDQPQHF. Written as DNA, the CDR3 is TGTGCCAGCAGTTACTCAGGAGATCAGCCCCAGCATTTT.

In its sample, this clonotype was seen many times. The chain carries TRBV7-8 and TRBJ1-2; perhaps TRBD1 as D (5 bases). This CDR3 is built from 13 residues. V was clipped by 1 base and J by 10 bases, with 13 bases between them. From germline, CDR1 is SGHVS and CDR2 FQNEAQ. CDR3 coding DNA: TGTGCCAGCAGCTTAGGCCAAGCAGGGCCCTACACCTTC. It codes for CASSLGQAGPYTF.